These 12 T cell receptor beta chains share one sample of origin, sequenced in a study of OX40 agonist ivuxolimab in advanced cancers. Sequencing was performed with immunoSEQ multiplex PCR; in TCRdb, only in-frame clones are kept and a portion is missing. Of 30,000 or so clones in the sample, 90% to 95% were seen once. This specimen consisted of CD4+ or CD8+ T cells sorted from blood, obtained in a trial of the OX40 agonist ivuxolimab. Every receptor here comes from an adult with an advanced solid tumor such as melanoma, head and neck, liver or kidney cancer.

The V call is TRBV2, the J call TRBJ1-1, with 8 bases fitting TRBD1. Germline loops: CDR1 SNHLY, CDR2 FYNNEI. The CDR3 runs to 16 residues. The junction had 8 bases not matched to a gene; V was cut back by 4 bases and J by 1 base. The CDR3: CASSATGTGANTEAFF. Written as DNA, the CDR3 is TGTGCCAGCAGTGCGACAGGGACAGGTGCGAACACTGAAGCTTTCTTT.

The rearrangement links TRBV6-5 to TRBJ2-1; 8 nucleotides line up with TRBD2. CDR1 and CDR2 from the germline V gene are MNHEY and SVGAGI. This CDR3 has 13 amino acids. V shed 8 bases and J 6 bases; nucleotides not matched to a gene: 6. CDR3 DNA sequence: TGTGCCAGCGGGTCCGGGACTAGCAATGAGCAGTTCTTC. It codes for CASGSGTSNEQFF.

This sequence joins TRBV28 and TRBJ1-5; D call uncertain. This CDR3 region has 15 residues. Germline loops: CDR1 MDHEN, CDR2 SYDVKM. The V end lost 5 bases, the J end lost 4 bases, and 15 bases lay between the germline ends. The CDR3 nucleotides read TGTGCCAGCAGTCCTGACGGGGAAGGGAATCAGCCCCAGCATTTT. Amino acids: CASSPDGEGNQPQHF.

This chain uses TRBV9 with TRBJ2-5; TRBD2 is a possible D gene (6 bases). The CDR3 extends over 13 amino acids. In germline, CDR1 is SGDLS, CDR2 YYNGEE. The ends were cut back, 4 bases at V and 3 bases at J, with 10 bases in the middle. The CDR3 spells CASSPWGEETQYF. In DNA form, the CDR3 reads TGTGCCAGCAGCCCTTGGGGGGAAGAGACCCAGTACTTC.

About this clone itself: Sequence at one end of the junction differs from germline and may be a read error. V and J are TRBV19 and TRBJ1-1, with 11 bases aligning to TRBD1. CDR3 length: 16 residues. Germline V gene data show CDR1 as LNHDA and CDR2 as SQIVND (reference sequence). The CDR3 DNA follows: TGTTCCAGTAGTATAGGGGGGACAGGGGGAAACACTGAAGCTTTCTTT. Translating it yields CSSSIGGTGGNTEAFF.

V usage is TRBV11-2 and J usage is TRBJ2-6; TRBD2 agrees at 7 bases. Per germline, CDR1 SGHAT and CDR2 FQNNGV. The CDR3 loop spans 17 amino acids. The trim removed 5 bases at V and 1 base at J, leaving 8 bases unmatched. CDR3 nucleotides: TGTGCCAGCAGCATTTACTCTAGCGGATCTGGGGCCAACGTCCTGACTTTC. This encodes CASSIYSSGSGANVLTF.

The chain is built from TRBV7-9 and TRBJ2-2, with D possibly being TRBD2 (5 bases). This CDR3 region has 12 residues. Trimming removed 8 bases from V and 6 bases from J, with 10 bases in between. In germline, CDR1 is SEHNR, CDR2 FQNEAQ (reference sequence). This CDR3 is CASVGVSGELFF. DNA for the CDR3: TGTGCCAGCGTCGGGGTGTCCGGGGAGCTGTTTTTT.

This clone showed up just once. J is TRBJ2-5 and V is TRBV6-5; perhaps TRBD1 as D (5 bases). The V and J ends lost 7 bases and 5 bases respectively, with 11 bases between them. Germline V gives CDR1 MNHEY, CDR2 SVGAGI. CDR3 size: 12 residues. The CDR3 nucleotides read TGTGCCAGCAATCAGGGCATGGAGACCCAGTACTTC. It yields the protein CASNQGMETQYF.

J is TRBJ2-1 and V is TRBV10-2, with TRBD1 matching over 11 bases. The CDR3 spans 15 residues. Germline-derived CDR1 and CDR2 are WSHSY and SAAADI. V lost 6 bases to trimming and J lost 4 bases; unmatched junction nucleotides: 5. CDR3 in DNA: TGCGCCAGCAGGTCGGGGACAGGGGGATACAATGAGCAGTTCTTC. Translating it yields CASRSGTGGYNEQFF.

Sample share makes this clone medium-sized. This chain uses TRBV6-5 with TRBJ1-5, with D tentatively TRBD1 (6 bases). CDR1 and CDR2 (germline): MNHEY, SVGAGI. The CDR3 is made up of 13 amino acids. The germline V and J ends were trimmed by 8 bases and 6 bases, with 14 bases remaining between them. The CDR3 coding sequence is TGTGCCAGCGGGGAGGGGGGTGCTCAGCCCCAGCATTTT. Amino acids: CASGEGGAQPQHF.

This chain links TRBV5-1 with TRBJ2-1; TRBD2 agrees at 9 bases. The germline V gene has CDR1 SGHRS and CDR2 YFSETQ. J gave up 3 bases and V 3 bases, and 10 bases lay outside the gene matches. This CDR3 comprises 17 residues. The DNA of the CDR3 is TGCGCCAGCAGCTCCCCTAGCGGGACAAACAACTACAATGAGCAGTTCTTC. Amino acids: CASSSPSGTNNYNEQFF.

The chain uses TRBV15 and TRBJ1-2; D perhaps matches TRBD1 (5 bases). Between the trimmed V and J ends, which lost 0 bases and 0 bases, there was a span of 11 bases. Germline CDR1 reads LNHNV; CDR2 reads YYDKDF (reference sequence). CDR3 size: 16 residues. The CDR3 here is CATSRDTGPTNYGYTF. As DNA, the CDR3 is TGTGCCACCAGCAGAGATACAGGCCCCACTAACTATGGCTACACCTTC.